These 27 T cell receptor beta chains were all obtained from the same sample, sequenced in a study of blood T cell repertoires in COVID-19. Some clones are missing from TCRdb's copy, which holds only in-frame ones; the method was immunoSEQ multiplex PCR. The sample includes about 220,000 clones, 88% of them seen just once. Sequenced material: PBMCs or T cells enriched from blood (not recorded which). These receptors all come from a woman between 25 and 40 years old who had recovered from COVID-19.

The count of this clone is one. The chain links TRBV7-8 to TRBJ2-5, with unresolved D. Trimming stripped 3 bases from V and 5 bases from J, with 4 bases between. This CDR3 is 11 amino acids long. Looked up from germline, CDR1 is SGHVS and CDR2 is FQNEAQ. The CDR3 loop is CASSFGETQYF. CDR3 nucleotide sequence: TGTGCCAGCAGCTTCGGGGAGACCCAGTACTTC.

This clone was picked up one time. The gene calls are TRBV1 and TRBJ2-3; TRBD2 is taken as the D call from the table, unchecked against the DNA. TRBV1 corresponds to a pseudogene. This CDR3 spans 20 amino acids. This CDR3 reads CTSSPRRLAGGQTRADTQYF. The CDR3 DNA follows: TGCACCAGCAGCCCGAGGAGACTAGCGGGGGGGCAAACCAGGGCAGATACGCAGTATTTT.

The V gene is TRBV27, the J gene TRBJ2-2; D perhaps matches TRBD1 (5 bases). The germline gives CDR1 MNHEY, CDR2 SMNVEV (reference sequence). V lost 6 bases and J lost 2, with 22 bases in between. This CDR3 has 18 residues. The CDR3 is CASSPRAGSYFNTGELFF. In nucleotides, the CDR3 is TGTGCCAGCAGCCCACGGGCAGGGTCTTACTTCAACACCGGGGAGCTGTTTTTT.

The chain carries TRBV4-2 and TRBJ1-6; weak D call: TRBD1 (6 bases). The V gene lost 4 bases and the J gene lost 1 base, with 23 bases spanning the gap. The CDR3 consists of 20 residues. Looked up from germline, CDR1 is LGHNA and CDR2 is YNFKEQ. The CDR3 spells CASSPTGRGMGLSYNSPLHF. The CDR3 coding sequence is TGTGCCAGCAGCCCGACAGGACGTGGGATGGGGCTGTCCTATAATTCACCCCTCCACTTT.

V usage is TRBV6-4 and J usage is TRBJ2-1; 9 bases fit TRBD2. The junction had 9 bases not matched to a gene; V was cut back by 5 bases and J by 7 bases. The germline gives CDR1 MRHNA, CDR2 SNTAGT. The CDR3 has 15 amino acids. CDR3: CASSLERGAGNEQFF. The CDR3 DNA reads TGTGCCAGCAGTCTTGAGCGGGGGGCCGGGAATGAGCAGTTCTTC.

V and J are TRBV29-1 and TRBJ1-3; the D is unclear. Germline lookup yields CDR1 SQVTM and CDR2 ANQGSEA. This CDR3 is 12 amino acids long. V was trimmed by 4 bases and J by 0 bases, leaving 4 bases between them. The CDR3 region is CSVGYSGNTIYF. The CDR3 coding sequence is TGCAGCGTTGGTTACTCTGGAAACACCATATATTTT.

This chain connects TRBV4-2 to TRBJ1-3; D not certain. The CDR3 runs 15 residues. Trimming shortened V by 0 bases and J by 1 base, and 7 bases separated the two germline ends. Germline CDR1 LGHNA, CDR2 YNFKEQ. The CDR3 region has the DNA TGTGCCAGCAGCCAAGAGCTCAGATCTGGAAACACCATATATTTT. Protein sequence: CASSQELRSGNTIYF.

This chain links TRBV4-3 with TRBJ1-1, with 8 bases aligning to TRBD1. Trimming removed 0 bases from V and 9 bases from J; junction bases left unmatched: 9. The CDR3 runs to 15 residues. Germline-derived CDR1 and CDR2 are LGHNA and YSLEER. The CDR3 nucleotides read TGCGCCAGCAGCCAAGATCACGGGCAGGGGGCGAAAGCTTTCTTT. Translation: CASSQDHGQGAKAFF.

The rearrangement joins TRBV18 to TRBJ1-6, with D perhaps TRBD1 (6 bases). The CDR3 spans 18 residues. The germline CDR1 and CDR2 sequences are KGHSH and LQKENI. The V and J ends lost 6 bases and 7 bases respectively, with 25 bases between them. CDR3 nucleotide sequence: TGTGCCAGCTCTCTAAACCCCCTTAGGCAGGGGATGAATTCACCCCTCCACTTT. It translates to CASSLNPLRQGMNSPLHF.

V gene TRBV12-3 or TRBV12-4 combines with J gene TRBJ1-1; 8 bases map to TRBD1. The CDR3 runs 12 residues. V shed 5 bases and J 7 bases; nucleotides not matched to a gene: 3. CDR3 sequence reads: CASSMDRVEAFF. The CDR3 DNA reads TGTGCCAGCAGTATGGACAGGGTTGAAGCTTTCTTT.

The V gene is TRBV5-4, the J gene TRBJ2-3; 10 positions match TRBD1. The CDR3 loop spans 14 amino acids. V lost 4 bases to trimming and J lost 3 bases; unmatched junction nucleotides: 2. Germline lookup yields CDR1 SGHNT and CDR2 YYREEE (reference sequence). In DNA form, the CDR3 reads TGTGCCAGCAGCACGGACAGGGGGACAGATACGCAGTATTTT. It yields the protein CASSTDRGTDTQYF.

The rearrangement links TRBV27 to TRBJ1-6, with 11 bases identical to TRBD1. V shed 3 bases, J shed 0 bases, and the junction held 19 bases outside the gene matches. Germline loops: CDR1 MNHEY, CDR2 SMNVEV (reference sequence). The CDR3 extends over 23 amino acids. In DNA form, the CDR3 reads TGTGCCAGCAGTTTTAAAAATCCCCAGGACAGGGGGCCTTCAAGCTCCTATAATTCACCCCTCCACTTT. It codes for CASSFKNPQDRGPSSSYNSPLHF.

The CDR3 spells CASTGGGGSYNEQFF. CDR3 nucleotide sequence: TGTGCCAGCACCGGGGGTGGCGGCTCCTACAATGAGCAGTTCTTC. V and J are TRBV3-1 (or the pseudogene TRBV3-2) and TRBJ2-1; perhaps TRBD2 as D (6 bases). Germline assignment: CDR1 LGHDT and CDR2 YNNKEL (reference sequence). The CDR3 is made up of 15 amino acids. V lost 7 bases to trimming and J lost 0 bases, with 13 bases between them.

The rearrangement links TRBV7-2 to TRBJ2-7, with D possibly matching TRBD1 (5 bases). Trimming removed 5 bases from V and 2 bases from J, with 16 bases in between. CDR3 length: 15 amino acids. Germline lookup yields CDR1 SGHTA and CDR2 FQGNSA. The CDR3 DNA reads TGTGCCAGCAGCCTGGTGAATGTGGACACCTACGAGCAGTACTTC. Residues: CASSLVNVDTYEQYF.

This sequence joins TRBV7-2 and TRBJ2-1; 7 bases line up with TRBD2. This CDR3 has 14 amino acids. Germline V gene lookup returns CDR1 SGHTA and CDR2 FQGNSA. J was trimmed by 5 bases and V by 3 bases; bases with no gene match: 4. CDR3 DNA: TGTGCCAGCAGCTTCGGCGGGGGAAACAATGAGCAGTTCTTC. It translates to CASSFGGGNNEQFF. The full variable domain, with the rest looked up from reference TRBV7-2 and TRBJ2-1, is GAGVSQSPSNKVTEKGKDVELRCDPISGHTALYWYRQSLGQGLEFLIYFQGNSAPDKSGLPSDRFSAERTGGSVSTLTIQRTQQEDSAVYLCASSFGGGNNEQFFGPGTRLTVL.

V and J are TRBV5-6 and TRBJ1-5; no firm D call. The CDR3 contains 15 residues. The germline V and J ends were trimmed by 6 bases and 0 bases, with 13 bases remaining between them. Germline loops: CDR1 SGHDT, CDR2 YYEEEE. The CDR3 loop is CASTRGPYSNQPQHF. Here the CDR3 DNA reads TGTGCCAGCACCCGAGGCCCCTATAGCAATCAGCCCCAGCATTTT.

This rearrangement joins TRBV6-1 to TRBJ2-5; 14 bases agree with TRBD2. Germline V gene data show CDR1 as MNHNS and CDR2 as SASEGT. The CDR3 is 15 residues long. Trimming took 5 bases from V and 6 from J; bases not matched to a gene: 5. The CDR3 bases are TGTGCCAGCAGTCAGACTAGCGGGGGGGCCCAGACCCAGTACTTC. This sequence encodes CASSQTSGGAQTQYF.

The gene calls are TRBV18 and TRBJ1-4; D possibly corresponds to TRBD1 (5 bases). The CDR3 totals 16 residues. The V gene's germline CDR1 is KGHSH and CDR2 LQKENI. The V gene lost 0 bases and the J gene lost 8 bases, with 16 bases spanning the gap. The CDR3 sequence: CASSPPGGGLPEKLFF. The CDR3 DNA sequence: TGTGCCAGCTCACCACCGGGTGGGGGACTCCCGGAAAAACTGTTTTTT.

The rearrangement links TRBV10-3 to TRBJ1-5; 7 bases line up with TRBD1. The junction had 9 bases not matched to a gene; V was cut back by 10 bases and J by 0 bases. The CDR3 consists of 15 residues. Germline lookup yields CDR1 ENHRY and CDR2 SYGVKD. The CDR3 bases are TGTGCCACCCGGCAGGGGGATTATAGCAATCAGCCCCAGCATTTT. It encodes CATRQGDYSNQPQHF.

The gene calls are TRBV18 and TRBJ1-2, with D possibly TRBD1 on 5 matching bases. V was pared by 0 bases and J by 5 bases, with 10 bases between. The CDR3 runs to 14 residues. Looked up from germline, CDR1 is KGHSH and CDR2 is LQKENI. The CDR3 loop reads CASSPPTVPYGYTF. The CDR3 DNA is TGTGCCAGCTCACCACCGACAGTTCCGTATGGCTACACCTTC.

The V and J genes are TRBV19 and TRBJ1-1; 9 bases agree with TRBD1. This CDR3 is built from 13 residues. Germline CDR1 is LNHDA and CDR2 is SQIVND (reference sequence). Unmatched junction bases numbered 5, after V lost 7 bases and J lost 5 bases. The CDR3 coding sequence is TGTGCCAGTATGACAGGGGGGGGTACTGAAGCTTTCTTT. Amino acid sequence: CASMTGGGTEAFF.

The V and J genes are TRBV5-4 and TRBJ1-1, with D maybe TRBD1 (5 bases). The CDR3 sequence is 15 residues long. The V and J ends lost 2 bases and 4 bases respectively, with 15 bases between them. The germline gives CDR1 SGHNT, CDR2 YYREEE (reference sequence). In nucleotides, the CDR3 is TGTGCCAGCAGCTTTCCCGGGCTCGGGGGCACTGAAGCTTTCTTT. It yields the protein CASSFPGLGGTEAFF.

The chain joins TRBV2 to TRBJ2-3; 8 nucleotides agree with TRBD2. CDR1 SNHLY and CDR2 FYNNEI come from the germline V gene. After removal of 6 bases from V and 0 bases from J, the junction contained 5 bases not matched to a gene. There are 15 residues in the CDR3. CDR3 amino acids: CASRDTSGSTDTQYF. In nucleotides, the CDR3 is TGTGCCAGCAGGGACACTAGCGGCAGCACAGATACGCAGTATTTT.

The chain combines TRBV13 with TRBJ2-1, with 9 nucleotides matching TRBD1. V lost 6 bases, J lost 7 bases, and 7 bases stayed unmatched. Germline loops: CDR1 PRHDT, CDR2 FYEKMQ (reference sequence). The CDR3 loop spans 14 amino acids. CDR3 residues: CASSPGQGRNEQFF. Here the CDR3 DNA reads TGTGCCAGCAGTCCGGGACAGGGAAGAAATGAGCAGTTCTTC.

This chain uses TRBV10-1 with TRBJ2-1; the match to TRBD1 covers 10 bases. Germline CDR1 and CDR2: WNHNN and SYGVQD (reference sequence). This CDR3 comprises 16 residues. The ends lost 4 bases at V and 7 bases at J; junction bases unmatched: 10. The CDR3 here is CASSVLRGQGTNEQFF. CDR3 in DNA: TGCGCCAGCAGTGTTTTGAGGGGACAGGGGACGAATGAGCAGTTCTTC.

This clone appeared once. The rearrangement uses TRBV28 and TRBJ1-1, with a weak D call TRBD1 (6 bases). Trimming took 5 bases from V and 2 from J, leaving 18 bases between them. The V gene's germline CDR1 is MDHEN and CDR2 SYDVKM. The length of the CDR3 is 16 residues. CDR3 sequence: CASSLTNRDLNTEAFF. CDR3 DNA: TGTGCCAGCAGTCTAACCAACAGGGACCTCAACACTGAAGCTTTCTTT.

The genes are TRBV2 and TRBJ1-3, with TRBD1 matching over 7 bases. CDR1 and CDR2 from the germline V gene are SNHLY and FYNNEI. This CDR3 has 15 amino acids. V shed 3 bases, J shed 0 bases, and the junction held 2 bases outside the gene matches. CDR3 region: CASSEGQSSGNTIYF. The CDR3 coding sequence is TGTGCCAGCAGTGAGGGACAGAGCTCTGGAAACACCATATATTTT.